This section outlines one TCR beta chain sequence together with its context. No antigen is known for it. The study made its TRB cDNA libraries by 5' RACE, adding UMI labels. TCRdb re-called the 5' RACE reads; one entry per CDR3 protein, DNA not given. Recorded for this sample: thousands of distinct CDR3 sequences. The data were taken from a study of CXCR3-negative and CXCR3-positive naive CD8 T cells. Overall study context: Cumulative TRB read yield was roughly 140 million, averaging about 1.5 +/- 0.3 million per library. Study-level findings and limits: Naive cells with CXCR3 showed TRB CDR3s that were more hydrophobic than those in CXCR3-negative naive cells. Both naive subsets showed comparably high diversity, and memory CD8+ cells showed much lower diversity.

The sample consisted of naive CXCR3- CD8+ T cells from blood. Indicated subset: CD45RO-CCR7+CD27+CD95- naive CD8+ T cells lacking CXCR3 (TNR3-). The receptor comes from a human donor in good health. Some clones in this sample may be carry-over from other donors' samples.

The CDR3 region is CSAGGTSSRHTYEQYF. The gene calls are TRBV20-1 and TRBJ2-7; no DNA is available, so the TRBD2 call from TCRdb remains unchecked. Germline CDR1 is DFQATT and CDR2 is SNEGSKA (reference sequence). This CDR3 is 16 amino acids long.